A single sample is the source of the 12 T cell receptor beta chains below, sequenced in a study of blood T cells in healthy people across ages. Through a sample-barcoded 5' primer and a J-beta primer mix, a second PCR was run for about 6 to 11 cycles. TCRdb used MiXCR to reprocess the 5' RACE reads, holding one entry per CDR3 protein. The sample holds hundreds of thousands of distinct CDR3 sequences; roughly 30% are singletons and the top ten take 15% to 17%. The sequencing input was blood. The receptor source for this set is an elderly woman in good health.

This clonotype was counted ten times or more. The chain links TRBV28 to TRBJ2-7, with a possible D match to TRBD1 (7 bases). This CDR3 spans 12 amino acids. Germline CDR1 MDHEN, CDR2 SYDVKM. The V end was cut by 9 bases, the J end by 6 bases, with 15 bases between. DNA of the CDR3: TGTGCCAGTCAGGGGGGCCGACGCGAGCAGTACTTC. It codes for CASQGGRREQYF.

The rearrangement uses TRBV28 and TRBJ1-2; maybe TRBD1 (6 bases). Germline V CDR1 and CDR2: MDHEN, SYDVKM. This CDR3 is 15 amino acids long. V was clipped by 2 bases and J by 0 bases, with 10 bases between them. In nucleotides, the CDR3 is TGTGCCAGCAGTTTAGCCGGGACAACTAACTATGGCTACACCTTC. Translating it yields CASSLAGTTNYGYTF.

The chain carries TRBV20-1 and TRBJ2-3, with 9 nucleotides matching TRBD2. After removal of 5 bases from V and 9 bases from J, the junction contained 15 bases not matched to a gene. The CDR3 has 15 amino acids. From germline, CDR1 is DFQATT and CDR2 SNEGSKA (reference sequence). The CDR3 DNA reads TGCAGTGCTCAGACTAGCGGATATGCAGGGCAGACGCAGTATTTT. Translating it yields CSAQTSGYAGQTQYF.

This clonotype was picked up many times. A read error may be the cause here, since a much bigger clone is one base away. This chain joins TRBV7-9 and TRBJ2-5, with a tentative D call TRBD1 (7 bases). CDR3 length: 12 amino acids. Germline-derived CDR1 and CDR2 are SEHNR and FQNEAQ (reference sequence). V was trimmed by 8 bases and J by 11 bases, leaving 18 bases between them. The CDR3 sequence is CASRPGGNEQYF. Here the CDR3 DNA reads TGTGCCAGCCGCCCAGGGGGGAATGAGCAGTACTTC. The entire variable domain, with the rest obtained from reference TRBV7-9 and TRBJ2-5, is as follows: DTGVSQNPRHKITKRGQNVTFRCDPISEHNRLYWYRQTLGQGPEFLTYFQNEAQLEKSRLLSDRFSAERPKGSFSTLEIQRTEQGDSAMYLCASRPGGNEQYFGPGTRLLVL.

This clonotype came up a few times. This rearrangement joins TRBV27 to TRBJ1-6, with D possibly matching TRBD1 (6 bases). With 7 bases removed from V and 9 bases from J, the gap between germline ends came to 19 bases. CDR3 length equals 15 residues. The germline CDR1 and CDR2 sequences are MNHEY and SMNVEV (reference sequence). The CDR3 region has the DNA TGTGCCAGCACCCCCAGCGGGGGCGTCCGTTCACCCCTCCACTTT. Its translation: CASTPSGGVRSPLHF.

This clonotype was counted ten times or more. The chain links TRBV20-1 to TRBJ1-6, with D perhaps matching TRBD1 (5 bases). The germline CDR1 and CDR2 sequences are DFQATT and SNEGSKA (reference sequence). The CDR3 covers 14 residues. Deletions cut 6 bases from V and 7 bases from J, with 16 bases between. In DNA, the CDR3 is TGCAGTGCCCTACCGGGGCTGGGAAATTCACCCCTCCACTTT. Protein sequence: CSALPGLGNSPLHF.

This clonotype has just a few counts. The chain links TRBV18 to TRBJ1-2, with 10 bases identical to TRBD1. The CDR3 is 16 residues long. Germline V gives CDR1 KGHSH, CDR2 LQKENI. The trim removed 3 bases at V and 5 bases at J, leaving 9 bases unmatched. The CDR3 DNA sequence: TGTGCCAGCTCACCGAGCCTTGGGACAGGGGCGTATGGCTACACCTTC. Its protein product is CASSPSLGTGAYGYTF.

The chain employs TRBV9 and TRBJ2-5; 7 positions match TRBD2. This CDR3 is 16 amino acids long. V shed 0 bases, J shed 4 bases, and the junction held 9 bases outside the gene matches. Germline V gene sequence: CDR1 SGDLS, CDR2 YYNGEE. The CDR3 nucleotides are TGTGCCAGCAGCGTAGGCACTAGCGTCCGAATAGAGACCCAGTACTTC. Its protein product is CASSVGTSVRIETQYF.

This clonotype was counted many times. Here the CDR3 reads CASSPKSAGASYEQYF. The DNA for the CDR3 is TGTGCCAGCTCACCAAAGTCAGCGGGGGCCTCCTACGAGCAGTACTTC. This chain links TRBV18 with TRBJ2-7; the match to TRBD2 covers 8 bases. The junction had 6 bases not matched to a gene; V was cut back by 2 bases and J by 0 bases. Germline CDR1 KGHSH, CDR2 LQKENI. The CDR3 consists of 16 residues.

This clonotype was detected ten times or more. V gene TRBV12-3 or TRBV12-4 combines with J gene TRBJ1-2, with unresolved D. Trimming took off 6 bases at V and 1 base at J, with 9 bases between the two ends. This CDR3 region has 13 residues. The CDR3 DNA is TGTGCCAGCAGCTCCAGAGATAACTATGGCTACACCTTC. Its translation is CASSSRDNYGYTF.

As concerns this clonotype: This sequence may be a read error, since a much larger clone differs from it by one base. This chain links TRBV20-1 with TRBJ2-5; maybe TRBD1 (5 bases). The germline V gene has CDR1 DFQATT and CDR2 SNEGSKA (reference sequence). Trimming stripped 3 bases from V and 11 bases from J, with 19 bases between. The CDR3 contains 13 residues. The CDR3 coding sequence is TGCAGTGCTAGCCACAGGAAAGACAATGAGCAGTACTTC. Protein product: CSASHRKDNEQYF.

The chain is built from TRBV11-3 and TRBJ2-7; no clear D. The CDR3 loop spans 14 amino acids. CDR1 and CDR2 from the germline V gene are SGHNT and YENEEA. V lost 5 bases and J lost 10, with 21 bases in between. The DNA for the CDR3 is TGTGCCAGCAGCCCAAATGTAGGAGAAGAGGCCCAGTACTTC. Translation: CASSPNVGEEAQYF.